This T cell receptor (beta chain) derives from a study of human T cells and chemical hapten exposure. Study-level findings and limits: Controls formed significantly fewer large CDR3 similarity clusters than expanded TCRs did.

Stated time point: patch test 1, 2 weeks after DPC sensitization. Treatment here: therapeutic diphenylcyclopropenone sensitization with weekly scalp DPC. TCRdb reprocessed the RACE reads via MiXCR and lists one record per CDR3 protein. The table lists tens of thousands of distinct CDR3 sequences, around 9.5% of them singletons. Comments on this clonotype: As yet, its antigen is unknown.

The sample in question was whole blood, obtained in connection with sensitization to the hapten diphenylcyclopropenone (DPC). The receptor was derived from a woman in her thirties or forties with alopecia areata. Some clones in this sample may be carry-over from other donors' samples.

The CDR3 sequence: CASSDRDPPSYEQYF. Written as DNA, the CDR3 is TGTGCCAGCAGCGACCGGGACCCTCCCTCCTACGAGCAGTACTTC. V usage is TRBV7-9 and J usage is TRBJ2-7; D may correspond to TRBD1 or TRBD2 (5 bases each). There are 15 residues in the CDR3. Germline assignment: CDR1 SEHNR and CDR2 FQNEAQ (reference sequence). V was cut by 5 bases and J by 0 bases, with 14 bases left in between.